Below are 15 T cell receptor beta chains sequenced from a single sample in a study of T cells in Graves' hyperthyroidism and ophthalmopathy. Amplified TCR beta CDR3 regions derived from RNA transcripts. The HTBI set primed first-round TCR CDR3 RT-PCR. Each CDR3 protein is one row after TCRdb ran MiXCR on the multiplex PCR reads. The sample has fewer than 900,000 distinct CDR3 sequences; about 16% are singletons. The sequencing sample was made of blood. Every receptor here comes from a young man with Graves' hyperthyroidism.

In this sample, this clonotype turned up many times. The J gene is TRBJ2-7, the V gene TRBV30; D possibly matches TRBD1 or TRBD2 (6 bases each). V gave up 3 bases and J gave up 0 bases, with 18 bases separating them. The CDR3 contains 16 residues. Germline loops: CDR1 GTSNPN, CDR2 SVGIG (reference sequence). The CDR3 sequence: CAWSGGTGHSSYEQYF. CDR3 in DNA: TGTGCCTGGAGCGGGGGCACAGGGCACAGCTCCTACGAGCAGTACTTC.

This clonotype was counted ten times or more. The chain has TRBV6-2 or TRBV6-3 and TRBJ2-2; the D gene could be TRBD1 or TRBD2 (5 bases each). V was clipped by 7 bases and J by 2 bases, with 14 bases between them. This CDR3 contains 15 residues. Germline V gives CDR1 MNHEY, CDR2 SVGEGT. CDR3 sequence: CASTGDRRNTGELFF. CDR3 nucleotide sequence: TGTGCCAGCACTGGGGACCGAAGAAACACCGGGGAGCTGTTTTTT.

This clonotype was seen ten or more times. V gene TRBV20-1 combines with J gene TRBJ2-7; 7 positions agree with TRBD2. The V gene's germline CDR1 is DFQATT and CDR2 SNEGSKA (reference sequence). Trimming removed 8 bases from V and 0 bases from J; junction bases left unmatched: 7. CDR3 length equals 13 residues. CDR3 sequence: CSNTASGSYEQYF. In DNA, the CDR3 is TGCAGTAATACAGCTAGCGGCTCCTACGAGCAGTACTTC.

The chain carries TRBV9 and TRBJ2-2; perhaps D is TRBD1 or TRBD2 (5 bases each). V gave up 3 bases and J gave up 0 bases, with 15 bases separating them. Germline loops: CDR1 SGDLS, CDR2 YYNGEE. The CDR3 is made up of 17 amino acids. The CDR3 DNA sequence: TGTGCCAGCAGCGAGGCCCCCCAGGGAGCGAACACCGGGGAGCTGTTTTTT. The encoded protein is CASSEAPQGANTGELFF. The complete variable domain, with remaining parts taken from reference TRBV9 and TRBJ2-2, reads DSGVTQTPKHLITATGQRVTLRCSPRSGDLSVYWYQQSLDQGLQFLIQYYNGEERAKGNILERFSAQQFPDLHSELNLSSLELGDSALYFCASSEAPQGANTGELFFGEGSRLTVL.

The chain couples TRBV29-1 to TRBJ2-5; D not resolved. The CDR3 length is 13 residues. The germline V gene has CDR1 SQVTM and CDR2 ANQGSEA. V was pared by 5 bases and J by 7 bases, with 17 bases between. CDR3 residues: CSVYEEAWGTQYF. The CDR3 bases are TGCAGCGTTTATGAGGAAGCATGGGGGACCCAGTACTTC.

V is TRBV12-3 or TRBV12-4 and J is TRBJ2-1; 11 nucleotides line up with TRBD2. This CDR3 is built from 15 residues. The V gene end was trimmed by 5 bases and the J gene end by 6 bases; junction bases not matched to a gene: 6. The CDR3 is CASSRLAGLANEQFF. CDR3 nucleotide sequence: TGTGCCAGCAGTCGACTAGCGGGACTAGCCAATGAGCAGTTCTTC.

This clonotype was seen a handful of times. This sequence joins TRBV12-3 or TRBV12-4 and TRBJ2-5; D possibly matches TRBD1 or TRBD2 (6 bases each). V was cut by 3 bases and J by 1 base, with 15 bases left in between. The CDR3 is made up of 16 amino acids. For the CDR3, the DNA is TGTGCCAGCAGTTTTACAGGGCGGGGCGGCCAAGAGACCCAGTACTTC. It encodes CASSFTGRGGQETQYF.

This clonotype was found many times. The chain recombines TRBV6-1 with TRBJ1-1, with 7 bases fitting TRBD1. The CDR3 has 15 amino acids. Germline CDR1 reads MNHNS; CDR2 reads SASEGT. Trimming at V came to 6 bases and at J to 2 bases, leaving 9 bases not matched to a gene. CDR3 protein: CASRLPDRDNTEAFF. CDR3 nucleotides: TGTGCCAGCAGACTCCCCGACAGGGATAACACTGAAGCTTTCTTT.

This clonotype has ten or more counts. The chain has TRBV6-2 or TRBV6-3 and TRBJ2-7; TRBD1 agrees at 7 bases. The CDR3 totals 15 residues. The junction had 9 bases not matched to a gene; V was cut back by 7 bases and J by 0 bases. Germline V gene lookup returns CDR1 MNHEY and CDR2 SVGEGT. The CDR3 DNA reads TGTGCCAGCACCATTCTCGGGACAGCCTCCTACGAGCAGTACTTC. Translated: CASTILGTASYEQYF.

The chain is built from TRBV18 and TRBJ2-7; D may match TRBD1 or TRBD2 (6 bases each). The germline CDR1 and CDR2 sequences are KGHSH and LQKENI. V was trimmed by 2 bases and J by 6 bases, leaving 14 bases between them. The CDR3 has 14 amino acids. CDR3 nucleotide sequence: TGTGCCAGCTCACCAAATCTACAGGGAGGCGAGCAGTACTTC. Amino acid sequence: CASSPNLQGGEQYF.

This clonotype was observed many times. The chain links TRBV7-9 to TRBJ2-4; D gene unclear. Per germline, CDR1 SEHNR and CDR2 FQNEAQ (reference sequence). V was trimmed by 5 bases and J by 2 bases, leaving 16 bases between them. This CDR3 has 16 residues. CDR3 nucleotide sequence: TGTGCCAGCAGCCCACTCACGGGCGAGTCCAAAAACATTCAGTACTTC. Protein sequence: CASSPLTGESKNIQYF.

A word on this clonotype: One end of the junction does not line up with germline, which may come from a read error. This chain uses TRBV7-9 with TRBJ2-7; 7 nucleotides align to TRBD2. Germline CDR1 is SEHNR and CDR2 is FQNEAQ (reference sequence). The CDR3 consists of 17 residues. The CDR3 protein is CTSSVTLSGGKGYEQYF. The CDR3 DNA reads TGTACCAGCAGCGTTACCCTCTCGGGGGGAAAGGGCTACGAGCAGTACTTC.

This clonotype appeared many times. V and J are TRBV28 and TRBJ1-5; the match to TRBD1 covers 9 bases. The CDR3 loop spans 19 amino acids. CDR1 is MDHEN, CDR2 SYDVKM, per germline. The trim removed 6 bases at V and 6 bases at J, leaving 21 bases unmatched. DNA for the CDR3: TGTGCCAGCAGCAACCTACCGGGACAGGGTATTCTTTACCGTCAGCCCCAGCATTTT. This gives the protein CASSNLPGQGILYRQPQHF.

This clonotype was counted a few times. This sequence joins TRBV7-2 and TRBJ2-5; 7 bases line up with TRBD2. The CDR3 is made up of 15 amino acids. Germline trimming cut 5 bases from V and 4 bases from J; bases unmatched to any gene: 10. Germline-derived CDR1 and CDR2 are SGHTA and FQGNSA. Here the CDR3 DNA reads TGTGCCAGCAGCGAGCAACAGACGGGGGGAGAGACCCAGTACTTC. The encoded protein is CASSEQQTGGETQYF.

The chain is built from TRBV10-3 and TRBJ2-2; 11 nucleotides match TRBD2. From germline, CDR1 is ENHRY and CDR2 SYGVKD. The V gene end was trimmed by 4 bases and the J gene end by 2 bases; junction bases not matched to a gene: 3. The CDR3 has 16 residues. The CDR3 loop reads CAISGGLADNTGELFF. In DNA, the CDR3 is TGTGCCATCAGTGGGGGACTAGCGGATAACACCGGGGAGCTGTTTTTT.